Listed here are 27 T cell receptor beta chains from one sample, sequenced in a study of T cell changes during pregnancy in multiple sclerosis. TCRdb's table, derived via immunoSEQ multiplex PCR, lists solely in-frame clones and lacks some. The data hold approximately 42,000 clones, with 84% observed a single time. The input for sequencing was CD4+ T cells from peripheral blood mononuclear cells, taken before pregnancy. These TCRs come from a female donor with multiple sclerosis, enrolled in a pregnancy study.

The chain combines TRBV6-5 with TRBJ1-2; possible D gene TRBD1, 5 bases. V lost 7 bases and J lost 8, with 20 bases in between. CDR1 and CDR2 from the germline V gene are MNHEY and SVGAGI. The CDR3 runs 14 residues. The chain's CDR3 is CASKRGHPFGGYTF. CDR3 in DNA: TGTGCCAGCAAACGCGGACATCCATTCGGAGGCTACACCTTC.

The chain joins TRBV30 to TRBJ1-2; TRBD1 might be the D (5 bases). V lost 6 bases and J 2 bases, leaving 7 bases between the germline ends. The CDR3 loop spans 11 amino acids. Germline CDR1 reads GTSNPN; CDR2 reads SVGIG (reference sequence). As DNA, the CDR3 is TGTGCCTGCCGACAGAACTATGGCTACACCTTC. Encoded protein: CACRQNYGYTF.

This CDR3 is CASRRGPEAFF. As DNA, the CDR3 is TGTGCCAGCCGACGAGGCCCTGAAGCTTTCTTT. The rearrangement links TRBV9 to TRBJ1-1; D not certain. This CDR3 spans 11 amino acids. The V gene's germline CDR1 is SGDLS and CDR2 YYNGEE. V was pared by 7 bases and J by 6 bases, with 10 bases between.

The chain couples TRBV9 to TRBJ2-2; TRBD1 aligns across 8 bases. Germline assignment: CDR1 SGDLS and CDR2 YYNGEE. The V segment lost 1 base and the J segment 0 bases; nucleotides outside the gene matches: 2. CDR3 size: 16 residues. CDR3 DNA sequence: TGTGCCAGCAGCGTACAGGGGGCCTCGAACACCGGGGAGCTGTTTTTT. Translated, it gives CASSVQGASNTGELFF.

The chain recombines TRBV7-9 with TRBJ2-2; tentatively, D is TRBD2 (5 bases). V lost 0 bases, J lost 8 bases, and 16 bases lay in between. Germline V gene data show CDR1 as SEHNR and CDR2 as FQNEAQ (reference sequence). The CDR3 loop spans 16 amino acids. CDR3 in DNA: TGTGCCAGCAGCTTAGCACTCAGACTAACTGGGGGGGAGCTGTTTTTT. Residues: CASSLALRLTGGELFF.

J is TRBJ2-2 and V is TRBV7-3; 9 bases match TRBD1. The germline V gene has CDR1 SGHTA and CDR2 FQGTGA. The J segment lost 2 bases and the V segment lost 5 bases, leaving 6 bases of the junction unmatched. This CDR3 comprises 16 residues. CDR3 coding DNA: TGTGCCAGCAGCCCGGGGGGACAGGGAAACACCGGGGAGCTGTTTTTT. Amino acid sequence: CASSPGGQGNTGELFF.

This clone has only a few counts. The chain combines TRBV7-9 with TRBJ1-6; weak D call: TRBD1 (6 bases). This CDR3 contains 14 residues. The ends were cut back, 6 bases at V and 7 bases at J, with 13 bases in the middle. CDR1 and CDR2 (germline): SEHNR, FQNEAQ (reference sequence). The CDR3 protein is CASSPTGPNSPLHF. CDR3 nucleotides: TGTGCCAGCAGTCCGACAGGCCCAAATTCACCCCTCCACTTT.

The chain joins TRBV4-2 to TRBJ2-5; 7 nucleotides line up with TRBD2. J was trimmed by 4 bases and V by 1 base; bases with no gene match: 9. CDR1 and CDR2 (germline): LGHNA, YNFKEQ. The CDR3 extends over 16 amino acids. CDR3 in amino acids: CASSQVGGGVPETQYF. CDR3 DNA: TGTGCCAGCAGCCAAGTGGGGGGGGGAGTGCCAGAGACCCAGTACTTC.

This clone was observed a few times. CDR3 nucleotides: TGTGCCAGTGTAGCGGGTGGCAACACCGGGGAGCTGTTTTTT. This codes for CASVAGGNTGELFF. The chain has TRBV19 and TRBJ2-2; TRBD2 matches at 7 bases. CDR1 and CDR2 from the germline V gene are LNHDA and SQIVND (reference sequence). The CDR3 runs to 14 residues. Unmatched junction bases numbered 5, after V lost 8 bases and J lost 2 bases.

In its sample, this clone was seen once. The rearrangement uses TRBV11-2 and TRBJ2-3, with 9 bases lining up with TRBD2. The CDR3 loop spans 18 amino acids. Germline V gene sequence: CDR1 SGHAT, CDR2 FQNNGV. V dropped 1 base and J dropped 0; count of bases not matched to a gene: 8. CDR3 nucleotide sequence: TGTGCCAGCAGCTTAGGGCTAGCGGGACCCCCTAGCACAGATACGCAGTATTTT. Translation: CASSLGLAGPPSTDTQYF.

The rearrangement links TRBV7-8 to TRBJ2-4; 16 bases line up with TRBD2. The J segment lost 6 bases and the V segment lost 5 bases, leaving 4 bases of the junction unmatched. The germline V gene has CDR1 SGHVS and CDR2 FQNEAQ. The CDR3 length is 16 residues. CDR3 DNA sequence: TGTGCCAGCAGCCCCGGGACTAGCGGGGGGGTAAACATTCAGTACTTC. Its protein product is CASSPGTSGGVNIQYF.

This chain connects TRBV6-5 to TRBJ2-1, with D unclear. The V gene lost 4 bases and the J gene lost 6 bases, with 19 bases spanning the gap. Per germline, CDR1 MNHEY and CDR2 SVGAGI. This CDR3 is 16 amino acids long. CDR3 sequence (DNA): TGTGCCAGCAGTTTTTCTAGTCCCAGCGTTAGCAATGAGCAGTTCTTC. Its translation is CASSFSSPSVSNEQFF.

The chain combines TRBV10-3 with TRBJ1-4; 7 bases map to TRBD1. The V segment lost 6 bases and the J segment 0 bases; nucleotides outside the gene matches: 1. Germline values: CDR1 ENHRY, CDR2 SYGVKD. The length of the CDR3 is 14 residues. CDR3 sequence: CAISGTATNEKLFF. CDR3 DNA: TGTGCCATCAGCGGGACAGCAACTAATGAAAAACTGTTTTTT.

The rearrangement links TRBV14 to TRBJ1-1, with D maybe TRBD1 (6 bases). CDR1 and CDR2 (germline): SGHDN, FVKESK. This CDR3 has 14 amino acids. The V end was cut by 3 bases, the J end by 7 bases, with 15 bases between. This chain's CDR3 is CASSQNRVSGEAFF. The CDR3 bases are TGTGCCAGCAGCCAGAACAGGGTATCGGGTGAAGCTTTCTTT.

This chain joins TRBV7-8 and TRBJ2-2; 8 bases fit TRBD2. V shed 4 bases and J 2 bases; nucleotides not matched to a gene: 3. This CDR3 has 15 residues. The germline gives CDR1 SGHVS, CDR2 FQNEAQ. DNA of the CDR3: TGTGCCAGCAGCTCAATAGCGGGAAACACCGGGGAGCTGTTTTTT. Encoded protein: CASSSIAGNTGELFF.

The chain carries TRBV14 and TRBJ1-4; maybe TRBD1 (6 bases). CDR1 is SGHDN, CDR2 FVKESK, per germline. The CDR3 has 14 amino acids. Trimming took 0 bases from V and 11 from J, leaving 13 bases between them. The CDR3 reads CASSQELTGSKLFF. In nucleotides, the CDR3 is TGTGCCAGCAGCCAAGAATTAACAGGGTCGAAACTGTTTTTT.

The chain links TRBV7-2 to TRBJ1-1; D possibly corresponds to TRBD1 (5 bases). There are 13 residues in the CDR3. Trimming removed 8 bases at V and 4 bases at J, with 14 bases between. CDR1 and CDR2 from the germline V gene are SGHTA and FQGNSA. The CDR3 is CASLWTGGTEAFF. The CDR3 coding sequence is TGTGCCAGCCTATGGACGGGGGGCACTGAAGCTTTCTTT.

This clone came up once. V usage is TRBV6-8 and J usage is TRBJ2-1; 12 positions agree with TRBD2. There are 15 residues in the CDR3. V was clipped by 4 bases and J by 8 bases; unmatched bases: 6. CDR1 is MNHGY and CDR2 is SAAAGT in the germline V gene. CDR3: CASSSSGRALYEQFF. CDR3 DNA sequence: TGTGCCAGCAGTTCTAGCGGGAGGGCCCTCTATGAGCAGTTCTTC.

The V and J genes are TRBV5-4 and TRBJ2-7; 8 nucleotides align to TRBD1. The CDR3 runs to 15 residues. CDR1 is SGHNT and CDR2 is YYREEE in the germline V gene (reference sequence). Trimming cost V 4 bases and J 3 bases; bases outside gene matches: 9. CDR3 protein: CASSPTLDRDYEQYF. CDR3 nucleotide sequence: TGTGCCAGCAGCCCAACCCTGGACAGGGACTACGAGCAGTACTTC.

CDR3 loop: CASSLGGSWEKLFF. CDR3 DNA: TGTGCCAGCAGTCTGGGCGGGAGCTGGGAAAAACTGTTTTTT. The chain has TRBV14 and TRBJ1-4; D unresolved. From germline, CDR1 is SGHDN and CDR2 FVKESK. V was cut by 6 bases and J by 8 bases, with 16 bases left in between. The CDR3 sequence is 14 residues long.

The chain couples TRBV29-1 to TRBJ2-3; 10 bases are a match to TRBD2. The V gene end was trimmed by 7 bases and the J gene end by 5 bases; junction bases not matched to a gene: 12. The CDR3 has 15 amino acids. CDR1 is SQVTM and CDR2 is ANQGSEA in the germline V gene. DNA for the CDR3: TGCAGCGGGTTCCAAGCGGGAGGGCTGGGAGATACGCAGTATTTT. The encoded protein is CSGFQAGGLGDTQYF.

J is TRBJ2-5 and V is TRBV10-3, with 7 bases fitting TRBD1. The junction had 2 bases not matched to a gene; V was cut back by 5 bases and J by 2 bases. Germline CDR1 is ENHRY and CDR2 is SYGVKD. The CDR3 consists of 13 residues. CDR3 sequence (DNA): TGTGCCATCAGTATGGGACAGCAAGAGACCCAGTACTTC. As protein: CAISMGQQETQYF.

The rearrangement uses TRBV2 and TRBJ2-6; 8 bases agree with TRBD1. With 7 bases clipped from V and 0 bases from J, the junction kept 8 bases outside the gene matches. Germline values: CDR1 SNHLY, CDR2 FYNNEI. The CDR3 sequence is 17 residues long. As DNA, the CDR3 is TGTGCCAGCATTGCCGGGACAGGCTTCTCTGGGGCCAACGTCCTGACTTTC. It codes for CASIAGTGFSGANVLTF.

The chain carries TRBV29-1 and TRBJ1-2; D call uncertain. From germline, CDR1 is SQVTM and CDR2 ANQGSEA. The CDR3 extends over 12 amino acids. Trimming shortened V by 5 bases and J by 1 base, and 8 bases separated the two germline ends. The CDR3 region is CSVSTYNYGYTF. The DNA of the CDR3 is TGCAGCGTTTCGACTTATAACTATGGCTACACCTTC.

J is TRBJ1-3 and V is TRBV19; no clear D. Germline V gene data show CDR1 as LNHDA and CDR2 as SQIVND (reference sequence). V was clipped by 5 bases and J by 0 bases, with 8 bases between them. The CDR3 extends over 14 amino acids. The CDR3 region is CASSPRDSGNTIYF. The CDR3 coding sequence is TGTGCCAGTAGTCCCCGGGACTCTGGAAACACCATATATTTT.

The rearrangement uses TRBV25-1 and TRBJ1-3; the D is unclear. This CDR3 contains 13 residues. The V end was cut by 9 bases, the J end by 2 bases, with 11 bases between. Germline V CDR1 and CDR2: MGHDK, SYGVNS. CDR3 loop: CASKTGTGNTIYF. DNA for the CDR3: TGTGCCAGTAAGACGGGTACTGGAAACACCATATATTTT.

The chain employs TRBV30 and TRBJ1-1, with TRBD1 matching over 8 bases. With 4 bases clipped from V and 11 bases from J, the junction kept 15 bases outside the gene matches. The germline CDR1 and CDR2 sequences are GTSNPN and SVGIG (reference sequence). The CDR3 loop spans 14 amino acids. The CDR3 nucleotides read TGTGCCTGGAATAGGGGACAGGTGTTTGGTCGGGCTTTCTTT. It encodes CAWNRGQVFGRAFF.